Shown below are 3 T cell receptor beta chains from a single sample sequenced in a study of identical twins. TCRdb used MiXCR to reprocess the 5' RACE reads, holding one entry per CDR3 protein. The data hold roughly 470,000 distinct CDR3 sequences, with 13% to 15% observed a single time. These same data were also listed under a study on yellow fever vaccine responses in identical twins.

Sequenced material: CD4+ T cells sorted from blood. These receptor sequences come from a woman aged 18-29 years in good health.

The chain links TRBV7-3 to TRBJ2-1; D may be TRBD2 (5 bases). CDR3 size: 16 residues. Per germline, CDR1 SGHTA and CDR2 FQGTGA. V lost 0 bases, J lost 0 bases, and 9 bases lay in between. This chain's CDR3 is CASSLTPGSSYNEQFF. The CDR3 nucleotides read TGTGCCAGCAGCTTAACGCCGGGGAGCTCCTACAATGAGCAGTTCTTC. The entire variable domain, with the rest obtained from reference TRBV7-3 and TRBJ2-1, is as follows: GAGVSQTPSNKVTEKGKYVELRCDPISGHTALYWYRQSLGQGPEFLIYFQGTGAADDSGLPNDRFFAVRPEGSVSTLKIQRTERGDSAVYLCASSLTPGSSYNEQFFGPGTRLTVL.

The chain has TRBV28 and TRBJ2-1, with TRBD1 identical over 7 bases. The V segment lost 5 bases and the J segment 3 bases; nucleotides outside the gene matches: 10. Germline assignment: CDR1 MDHEN and CDR2 SYDVKM. This CDR3 region has 16 residues. Written as DNA, the CDR3 is TGTGCCAGCAGTGCGACAGGGTTGGAGCGCTACAATGAGCAGTTCTTC. It encodes CASSATGLERYNEQFF.

This clonotype was seen more than once but under ten times. The chain combines TRBV28 with TRBJ2-6, with D hard to call. The CDR3 runs to 15 residues. Germline assignment: CDR1 MDHEN and CDR2 SYDVKM. V lost 5 bases, J lost 4 bases, and 12 bases lay in between. The DNA for the CDR3 is TGTGCCAGCAGTCCTATCATGGCAGGGGCCAACGTCCTGACTTTC. It translates to CASSPIMAGANVLTF.